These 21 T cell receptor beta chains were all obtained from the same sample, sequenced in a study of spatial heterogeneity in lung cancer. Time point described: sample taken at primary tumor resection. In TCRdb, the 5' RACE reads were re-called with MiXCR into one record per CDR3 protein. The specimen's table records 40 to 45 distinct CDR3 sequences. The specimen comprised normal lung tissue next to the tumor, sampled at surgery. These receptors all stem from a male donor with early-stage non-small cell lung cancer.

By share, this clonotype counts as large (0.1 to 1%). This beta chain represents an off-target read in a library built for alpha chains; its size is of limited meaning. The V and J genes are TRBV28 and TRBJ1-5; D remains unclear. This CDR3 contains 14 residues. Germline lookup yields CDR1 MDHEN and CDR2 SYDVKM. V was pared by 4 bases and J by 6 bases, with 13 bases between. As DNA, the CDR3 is TGTGCCAGCAGTTCATCACAATTCGGTCAGCCCCAGCATTTT. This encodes CASSSSQFGQPQHF.

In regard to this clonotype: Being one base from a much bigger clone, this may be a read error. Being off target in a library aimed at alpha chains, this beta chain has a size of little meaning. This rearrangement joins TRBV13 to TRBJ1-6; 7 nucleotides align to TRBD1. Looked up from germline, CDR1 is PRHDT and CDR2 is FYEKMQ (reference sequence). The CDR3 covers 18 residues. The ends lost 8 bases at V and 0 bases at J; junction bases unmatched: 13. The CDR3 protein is CASRAGGYSGSYNSPLHF. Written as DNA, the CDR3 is TGTGCCAGCCGCGCAGGGGGATATAGCGGCTCCTATAATTCACCCCTCCACTTT.

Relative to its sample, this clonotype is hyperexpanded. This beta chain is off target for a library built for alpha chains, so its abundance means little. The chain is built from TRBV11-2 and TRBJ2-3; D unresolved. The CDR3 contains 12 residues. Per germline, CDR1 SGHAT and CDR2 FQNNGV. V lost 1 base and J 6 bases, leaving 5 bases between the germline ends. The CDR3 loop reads CASSLGVDTQYF. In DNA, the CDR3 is TGTGCCAGCAGCTTAGGGGTGGATACGCAGTATTTT.

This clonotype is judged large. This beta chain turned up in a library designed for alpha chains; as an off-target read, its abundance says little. This CDR3 reads CASSFGQGGETQYF. CDR3 DNA sequence: TGTGCCAGCAGTTTCGGGCAGGGCGGTGAGACCCAGTACTTC. The J gene is TRBJ2-5, the V gene TRBV12-3 or TRBV12-4, with a tentative D call TRBD1 (5 bases). Trimming left V 3 bases short and J 5 bases short, with 13 bases between. The CDR3 loop spans 14 amino acids.

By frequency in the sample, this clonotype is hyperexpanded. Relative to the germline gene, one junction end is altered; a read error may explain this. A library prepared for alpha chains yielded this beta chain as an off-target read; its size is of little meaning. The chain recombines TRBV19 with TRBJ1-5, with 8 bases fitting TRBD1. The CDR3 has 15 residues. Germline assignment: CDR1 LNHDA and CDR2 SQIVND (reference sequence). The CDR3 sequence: CASGIHGQGVQPQHF. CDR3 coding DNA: TGTGCCAGTGGTATCCATGGACAGGGTGTTCAGCCCCAGCATTTT.

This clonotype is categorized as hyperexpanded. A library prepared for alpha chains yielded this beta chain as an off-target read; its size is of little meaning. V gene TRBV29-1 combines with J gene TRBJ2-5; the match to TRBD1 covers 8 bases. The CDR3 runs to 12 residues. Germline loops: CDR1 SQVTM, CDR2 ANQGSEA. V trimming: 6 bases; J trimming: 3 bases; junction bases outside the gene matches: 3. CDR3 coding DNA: TGCAGCGTCCTGACAGGGGAAGAGACCCAGTACTTC. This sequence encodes CSVLTGEETQYF.

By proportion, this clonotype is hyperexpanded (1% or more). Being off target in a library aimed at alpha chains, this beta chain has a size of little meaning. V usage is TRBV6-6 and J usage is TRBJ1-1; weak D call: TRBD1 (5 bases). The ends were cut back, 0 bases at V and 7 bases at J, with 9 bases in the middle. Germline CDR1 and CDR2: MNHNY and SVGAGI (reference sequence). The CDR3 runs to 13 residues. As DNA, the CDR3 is TGTGCCAGCAGTTACTCGGGGGTAGGTGAAGCTTTCTTT. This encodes CASSYSGVGEAFF.

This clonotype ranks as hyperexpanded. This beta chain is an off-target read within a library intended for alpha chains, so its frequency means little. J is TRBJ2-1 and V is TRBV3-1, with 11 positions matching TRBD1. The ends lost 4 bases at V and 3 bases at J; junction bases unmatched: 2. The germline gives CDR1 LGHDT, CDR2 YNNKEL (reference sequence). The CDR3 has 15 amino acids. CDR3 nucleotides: TGTGCCAGCAGCCTTGGGACAGGGGGCTACAATGAGCAGTTCTTC. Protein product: CASSLGTGGYNEQFF.

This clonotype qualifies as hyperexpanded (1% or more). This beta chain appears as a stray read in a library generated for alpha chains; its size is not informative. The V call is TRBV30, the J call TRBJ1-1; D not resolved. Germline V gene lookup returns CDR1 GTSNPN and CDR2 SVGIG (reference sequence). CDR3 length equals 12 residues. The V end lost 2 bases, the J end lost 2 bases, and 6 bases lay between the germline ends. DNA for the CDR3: TGTGCCTGGAGTCACCCAAACACTGAAGCTTTCTTT. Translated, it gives CAWSHPNTEAFF.

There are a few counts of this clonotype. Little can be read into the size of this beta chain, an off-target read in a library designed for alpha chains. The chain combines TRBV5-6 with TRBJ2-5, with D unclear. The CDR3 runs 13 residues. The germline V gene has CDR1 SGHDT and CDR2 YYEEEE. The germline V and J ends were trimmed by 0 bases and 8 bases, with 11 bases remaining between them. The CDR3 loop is CASSLDSRRTQYF. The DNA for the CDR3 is TGTGCCAGCAGCTTGGACAGTCGGCGAACCCAGTACTTC.

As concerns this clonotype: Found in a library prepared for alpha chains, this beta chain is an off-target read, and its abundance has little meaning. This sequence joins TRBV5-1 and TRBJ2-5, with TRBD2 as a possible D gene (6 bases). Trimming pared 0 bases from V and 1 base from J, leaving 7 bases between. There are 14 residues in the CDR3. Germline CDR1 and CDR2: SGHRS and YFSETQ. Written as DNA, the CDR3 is TGCGCCAGCAGCTTGGACGGGGGCCAAGAGACCCAGTACTTC. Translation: CASSLDGGQETQYF.

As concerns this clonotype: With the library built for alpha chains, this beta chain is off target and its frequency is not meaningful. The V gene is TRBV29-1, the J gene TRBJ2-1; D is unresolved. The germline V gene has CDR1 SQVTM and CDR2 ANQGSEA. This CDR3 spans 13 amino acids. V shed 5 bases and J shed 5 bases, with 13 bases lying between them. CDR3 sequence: CSVLGLRNNEQFF. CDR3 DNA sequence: TGCAGCGTTCTCGGTCTAAGGAACAATGAGCAGTTCTTC.

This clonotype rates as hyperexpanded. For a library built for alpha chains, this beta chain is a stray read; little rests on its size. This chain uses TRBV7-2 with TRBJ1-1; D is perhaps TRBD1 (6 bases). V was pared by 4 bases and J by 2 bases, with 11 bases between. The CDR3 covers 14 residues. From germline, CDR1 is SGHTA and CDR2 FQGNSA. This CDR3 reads CASSYGQTNTEAFF. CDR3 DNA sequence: TGTGCCAGCAGCTACGGACAGACTAACACTGAAGCTTTCTTT.

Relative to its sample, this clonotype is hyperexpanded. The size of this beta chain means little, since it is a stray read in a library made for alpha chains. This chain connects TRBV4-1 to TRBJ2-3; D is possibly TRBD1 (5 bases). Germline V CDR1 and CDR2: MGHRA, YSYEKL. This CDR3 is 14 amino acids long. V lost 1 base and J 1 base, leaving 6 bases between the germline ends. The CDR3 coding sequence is TGCGCCAGCAGCCAAGTGACAGGCACAGATACGCAGTATTTT. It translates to CASSQVTGTDTQYF.

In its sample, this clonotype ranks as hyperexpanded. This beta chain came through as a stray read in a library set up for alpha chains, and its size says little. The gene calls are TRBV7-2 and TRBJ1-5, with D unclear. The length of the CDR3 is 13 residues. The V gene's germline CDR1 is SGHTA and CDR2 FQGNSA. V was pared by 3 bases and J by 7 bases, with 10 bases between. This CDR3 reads CASSLFLWQPQHF. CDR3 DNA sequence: TGTGCCAGCAGCTTGTTCTTGTGGCAGCCCCAGCATTTT.

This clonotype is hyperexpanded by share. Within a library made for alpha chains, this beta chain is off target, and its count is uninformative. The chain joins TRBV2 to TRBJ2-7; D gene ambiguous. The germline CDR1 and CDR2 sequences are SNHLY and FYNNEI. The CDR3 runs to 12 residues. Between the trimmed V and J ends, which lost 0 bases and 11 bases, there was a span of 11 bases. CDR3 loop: CASSEALRREYF. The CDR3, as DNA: TGTGCCAGCAGTGAAGCGCTTAGAAGGGAGTACTTC.

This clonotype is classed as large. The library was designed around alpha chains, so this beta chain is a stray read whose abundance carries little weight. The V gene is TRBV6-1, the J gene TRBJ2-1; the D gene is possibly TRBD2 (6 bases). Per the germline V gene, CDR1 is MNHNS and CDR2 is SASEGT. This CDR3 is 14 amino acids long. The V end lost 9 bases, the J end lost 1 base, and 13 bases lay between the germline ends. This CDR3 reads CASLSGQSYNEQFF. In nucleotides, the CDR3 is TGTGCCAGTCTTAGCGGCCAATCCTACAATGAGCAGTTCTTC.

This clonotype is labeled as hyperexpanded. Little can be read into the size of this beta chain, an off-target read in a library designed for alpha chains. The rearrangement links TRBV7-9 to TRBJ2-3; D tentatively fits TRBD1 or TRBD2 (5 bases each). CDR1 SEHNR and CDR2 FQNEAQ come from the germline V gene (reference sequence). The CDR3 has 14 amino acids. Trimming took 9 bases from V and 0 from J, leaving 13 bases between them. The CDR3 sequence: CASLRDASTDTQYF. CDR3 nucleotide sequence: TGTGCCAGTCTCCGGGACGCTAGCACAGATACGCAGTATTTT.

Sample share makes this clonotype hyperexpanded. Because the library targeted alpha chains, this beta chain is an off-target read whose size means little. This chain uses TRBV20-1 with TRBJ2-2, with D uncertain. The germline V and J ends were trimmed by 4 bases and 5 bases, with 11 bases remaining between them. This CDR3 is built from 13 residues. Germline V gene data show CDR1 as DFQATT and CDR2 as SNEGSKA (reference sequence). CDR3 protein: CSANRVETGELFF. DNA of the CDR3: TGCAGTGCTAATAGAGTAGAAACCGGGGAGCTGTTTTTT.

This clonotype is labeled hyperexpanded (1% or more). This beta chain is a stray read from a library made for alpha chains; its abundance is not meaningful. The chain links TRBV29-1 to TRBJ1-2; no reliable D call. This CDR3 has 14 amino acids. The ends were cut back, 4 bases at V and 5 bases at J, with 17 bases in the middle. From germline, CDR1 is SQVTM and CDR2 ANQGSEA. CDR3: CSVGAAQLSYGYTF. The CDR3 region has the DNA TGCAGCGTTGGAGCAGCGCAACTATCTTATGGCTACACCTTC.

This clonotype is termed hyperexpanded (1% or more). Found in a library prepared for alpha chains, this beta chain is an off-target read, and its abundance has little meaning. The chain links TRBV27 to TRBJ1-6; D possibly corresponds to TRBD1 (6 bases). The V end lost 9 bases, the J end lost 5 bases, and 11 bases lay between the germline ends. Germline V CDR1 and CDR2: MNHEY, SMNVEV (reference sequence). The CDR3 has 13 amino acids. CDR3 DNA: TGTGCCAGTACCGGACAGAATAATTCACCCCTCCACTTT. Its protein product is CASTGQNNSPLHF.